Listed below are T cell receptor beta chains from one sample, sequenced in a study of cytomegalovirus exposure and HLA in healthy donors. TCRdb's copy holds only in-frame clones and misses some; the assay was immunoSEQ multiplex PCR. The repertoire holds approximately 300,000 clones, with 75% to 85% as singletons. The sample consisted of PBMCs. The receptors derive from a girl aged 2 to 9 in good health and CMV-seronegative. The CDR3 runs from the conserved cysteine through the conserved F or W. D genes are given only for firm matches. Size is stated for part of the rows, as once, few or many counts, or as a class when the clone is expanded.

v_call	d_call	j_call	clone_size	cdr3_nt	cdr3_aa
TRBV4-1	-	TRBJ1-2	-	TGCGCCAGCAGCCAAAGTAAGAGTCCTCACTATGGCTACACCTTC	CASSQSKSPHYGYTF
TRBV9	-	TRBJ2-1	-	TGTGCCAGCAGCGTGTCGGGACTTCCCTACAATGAGCAGTTCTTC	CASSVSGLPYNEQFF
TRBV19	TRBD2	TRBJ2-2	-	TGTGCCAGTAGTATTCAAGGACTAGCATCAGGGGAGCTGTTTTTT	CASSIQGLASGELFF
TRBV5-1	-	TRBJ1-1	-	TGCGCCAGCAGCTTGGATAGTTTGAACACTGAAGCTTTCTTT	CASSLDSLNTEAFF
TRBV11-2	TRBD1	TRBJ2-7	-	TGTGCCAGCAGCCGCTTATCCGGGACAGGGGATTATCGAGACGAGCAGTACTTC	CASSRLSGTGDYRDEQYF
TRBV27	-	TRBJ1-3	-	TGTGCCAGCAGTTTAGGCTCACCAGGGTGGAACTCTGGAAACACCATATATTTT	CASSLGSPGWNSGNTIYF
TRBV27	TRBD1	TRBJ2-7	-	TGTGCCAGCAGCAAACCGGGACAGGGGACTAGGGAGCAGTACTTC	CASSKPGQGTREQYF
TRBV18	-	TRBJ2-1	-	TGTGCCAGCTCACCACGAATGAGCGGACCGAGCTACAATGAGCAGTTCTTC	CASSPRMSGPSYNEQFF
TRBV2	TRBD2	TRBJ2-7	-	TGTGCCAGCACCCAGCGGGAGGCGTACGAGCAGTACTTC	CASTQREAYEQYF
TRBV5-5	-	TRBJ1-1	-	TGTGCCAGCAGCAAACAGCTTACTGAAGCTTTCTTT	CASSKQLTEAFF
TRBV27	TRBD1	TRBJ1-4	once	TGTGCCAGCATAGCCCGGGACAGGGTACTCGGGCCGAGCTATCTGTTTTTT	CASIARDRVLGPSYLFF
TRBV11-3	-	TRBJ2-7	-	TGTGCCAGCAGCTCCACAGGTACCGAGCAGTACTTC	CASSSTGTEQYF
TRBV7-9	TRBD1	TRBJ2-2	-	TGTTCCAGCAGCTCCCAACGGGGACAGGACGACGGGGAGCTGTTTTTT	CSSSSQRGQDDGELFF
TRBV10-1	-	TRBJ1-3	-	TGCGCCAGCAGTGATCACAGGGACTCTGGAAACACCATATATTTT	CASSDHRDSGNTIYF
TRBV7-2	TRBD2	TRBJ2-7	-	TGTGCCAGCAGCTTAAGATCCCGGCGGGAGGGAGGGTACGAGCAGTACTTC	CASSLRSRREGGYEQYF
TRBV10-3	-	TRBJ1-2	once	TGTGCCATTGGCATTCGTGAGGGGGAGGGTTCGGGCTACACCTTC	CAIGIREGEGSGYTF
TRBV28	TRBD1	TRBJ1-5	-	TGTGCCAGCCGGACGGGGACAGGGTGGGGCAATCAGCCCCAGCATTTT	CASRTGTGWGNQPQHF
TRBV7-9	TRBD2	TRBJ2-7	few	TGTGCCAGCAGCTTAAGAGGGACTAGCAAAAAGTACTTC	CASSLRGTSKKYF
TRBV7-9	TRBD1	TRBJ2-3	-	TGTTCCAGCAGCTTATCCGGGACAGCGGTCAGAGATACGCAGTATTTT	CSSSLSGTAVRDTQYF
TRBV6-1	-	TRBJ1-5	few	TGTGCCAGCATCCGGGAGGGCAATCAGCCCCAGCATTTT	CASIREGNQPQHF
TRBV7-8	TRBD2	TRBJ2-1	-	TGTGCCAGCAGCGCACGGAGACTAGCGGCGTCCCGAGAGCAGTTCTTC	CASSARRLAASREQFF
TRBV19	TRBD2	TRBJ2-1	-	TGTGCCAGTTCTCCAGCGCTTAGCGGGAGTAATAGCAATGAGCAGTTCTTC	CASSPALSGSNSNEQFF
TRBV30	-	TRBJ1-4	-	TGTGCCTGGAGTTGGACTGGGGAAAAACTGTTTTTT	CAWSWTGEKLFF
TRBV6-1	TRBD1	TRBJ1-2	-	TGTGCCAGCAGTGACGGCAGGGGGGACACCTTC	CASSDGRGDTF
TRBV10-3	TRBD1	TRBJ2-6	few	TGTGCCGCTAGGGGGGCAGGGGGCTTTGCCAACTCTGGGGCCAACGTCCTGACTTTC	CAARGAGGFANSGANVLTF
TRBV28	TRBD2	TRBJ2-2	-	TGTGCCAGCCAGCGGGGCGACTCGAACACCGGGGAGCTGTTTTTT	CASQRGDSNTGELFF
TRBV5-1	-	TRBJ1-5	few	TGCGCCAGCAGCTCTGAGGGTGATCAGCCCCAGCATTTT	CASSSEGDQPQHF
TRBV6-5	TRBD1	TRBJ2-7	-	TGTGCCAGCAGCAGAAGCAGGGGGCTGGACGAGCAGTACTTC	CASSRSRGLDEQYF
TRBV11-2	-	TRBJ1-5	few	TGTGCCAGCAGCTTAGGGCAGGCCAGCAATCAGCCCCAGCATTTT	CASSLGQASNQPQHF
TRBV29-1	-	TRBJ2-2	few	TGCAGCGTGCCACGACCGGGAGTCAGTACCGGGGAGCTGTTTTTT	CSVPRPGVSTGELFF
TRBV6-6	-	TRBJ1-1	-	TGTGCCAGCACTGACCCAGGGTTTAGGGACACTGAAGCTTTCTTT	CASTDPGFRDTEAFF
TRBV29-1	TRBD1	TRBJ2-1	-	TGCAGCGTTCACTATCTTGGACAGGGGGTCCGAGGTGAGCAGTTCTTC	CSVHYLGQGVRGEQFF
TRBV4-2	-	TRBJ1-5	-	TGTGCCAGCAGCCAAGATTTGGACAGTGTTCAGCCCCAGCATTTT	CASSQDLDSVQPQHF
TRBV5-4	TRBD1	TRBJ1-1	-	TGTGCCAGCAGCCCGGCAACAGGACAGGGAGGTGAAGCTTTCTTT	CASSPATGQGGEAFF
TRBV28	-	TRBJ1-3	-	TGTGCCAGCAGTTTATATGGGATCGGGGGTGGAAACACCATATATTTT	CASSLYGIGGGNTIYF
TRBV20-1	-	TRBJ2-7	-	TGCAGTCCCCACAAATCCTACGAGCAGTACTTC	CSPHKSYEQYF
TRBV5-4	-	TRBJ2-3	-	TGTGCCAGCAGCTTGGTGGAAGCGGGCCCCCCGGCGGATACGCAGTATTTT	CASSLVEAGPPADTQYF
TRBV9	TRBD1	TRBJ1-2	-	TGTGCCAGCAGTGGACAGGCCCCATCTAACTATGGCTACACCTTC	CASSGQAPSNYGYTF
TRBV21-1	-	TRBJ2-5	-	TGTGCCAGCAGCAAAACTTCGGACAGGGGGTACCAAGAGACCCAGTACTTC	CASSKTSDRGYQETQYF
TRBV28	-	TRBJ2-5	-	TGTGCCAGCAGTCCTTCAGGGGTAGAGACCCAGTACTTC	CASSPSGVETQYF
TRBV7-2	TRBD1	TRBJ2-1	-	TGTGCCAGCAGCACCTCAGGGGGCGGTGAGCAGTTCTTC	CASSTSGGGEQFF
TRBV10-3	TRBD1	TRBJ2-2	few	TGTGCCATCAGTGGGGGACAGGGGGCCACCGGGGAGCTGTTTTTT	CAISGGQGATGELFF
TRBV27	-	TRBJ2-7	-	TGTGCCAGCAGTTTCCGACTAGGAGCCGACGAGGAGCAGTACTTC	CASSFRLGADEEQYF
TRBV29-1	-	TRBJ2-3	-	TGCAGCGTTGCTTCTGGTGAGCGGATTAAGGCAGATACGCAGTATTTT	CSVASGERIKADTQYF
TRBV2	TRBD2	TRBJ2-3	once	TGTGCCAGCAGTGAATTTTTAGGGACTAGCGCGAGCACAGATACGCAGTATTTT	CASSEFLGTSASTDTQYF
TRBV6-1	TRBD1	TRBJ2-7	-	TGTGCCAGCAGTGAACGGAGACAGGGGTACGAGCAGTACTTC	CASSERRQGYEQYF
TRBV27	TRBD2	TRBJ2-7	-	TGTGCCAGCAGTGCAGGGACTAGGAACTACGAGCAGTACTTC	CASSAGTRNYEQYF
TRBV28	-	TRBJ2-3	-	TGTGCCAGCAGTTTTGAGTATGTAGCCCCAAATCGCGATACGCAGTATTTT	CASSFEYVAPNRDTQYF
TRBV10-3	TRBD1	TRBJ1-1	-	TGTGCCATCAGTGATAGCGGGCAGGGGGCTCGGGTGAACACTGAAGCTTTCTTT	CAISDSGQGARVNTEAFF
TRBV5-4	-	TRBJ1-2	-	TGTGCCAGCAGCTTGGGACAGAGGAACTATGGCTACACCTTC	CASSLGQRNYGYTF
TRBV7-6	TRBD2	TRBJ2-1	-	TGTGCCAGCAGCTCTAGCGGGGATGAGCAGTTCTTC	CASSSSGDEQFF
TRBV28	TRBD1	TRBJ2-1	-	TGTGCCAGCAGTCGGGACAGTCCCTACAATGAGCAGTTCTTC	CASSRDSPYNEQFF